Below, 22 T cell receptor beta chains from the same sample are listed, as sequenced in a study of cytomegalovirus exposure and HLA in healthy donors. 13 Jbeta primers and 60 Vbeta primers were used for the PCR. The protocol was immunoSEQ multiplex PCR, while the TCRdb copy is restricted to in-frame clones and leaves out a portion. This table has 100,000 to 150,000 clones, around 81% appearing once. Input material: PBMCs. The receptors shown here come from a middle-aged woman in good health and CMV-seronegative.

This CDR3 reads CASSSRLVISSYNEQFF. The CDR3 DNA is TGTGCCAGCAGCTCACGGCTAGTTATAAGCTCCTACAATGAGCAGTTCTTC. V is TRBV7-9 and J is TRBJ2-1; the D is unclear. Per the germline V gene, CDR1 is SEHNR and CDR2 is FQNEAQ (reference sequence). The CDR3 contains 17 residues. The V end was cut by 4 bases, the J end by 0 bases, with 16 bases between.

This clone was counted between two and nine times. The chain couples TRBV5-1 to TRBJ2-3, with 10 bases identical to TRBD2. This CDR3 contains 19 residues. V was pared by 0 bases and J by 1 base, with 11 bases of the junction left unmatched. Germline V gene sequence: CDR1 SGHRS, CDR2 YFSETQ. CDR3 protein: CASSLAGTLAGGGTDTQYF. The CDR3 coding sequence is TGCGCCAGCAGCTTGGCCGGGACTTTAGCGGGGGGTGGCACAGATACGCAGTATTTT.

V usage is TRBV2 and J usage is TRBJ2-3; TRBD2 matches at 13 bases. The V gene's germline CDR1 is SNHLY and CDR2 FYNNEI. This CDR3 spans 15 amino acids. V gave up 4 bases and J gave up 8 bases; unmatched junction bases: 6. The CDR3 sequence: CASSGLAGGGGTQYF. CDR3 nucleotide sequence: TGTGCCAGCAGTGGACTAGCGGGGGGAGGAGGTACGCAGTATTTT.

The CDR3 sequence is CASSPRQGIRGYTF. As DNA, the CDR3 is TGTGCCAGCAGCCCACGACAGGGGATTCGGGGCTACACCTTC. V is TRBV14 and J is TRBJ1-2, with 8 bases aligning to TRBD1. The V segment lost 4 bases and the J segment 8 bases; nucleotides outside the gene matches: 9. There are 14 residues in the CDR3. The germline V gene encodes CDR1 SGHDN and CDR2 FVKESK.

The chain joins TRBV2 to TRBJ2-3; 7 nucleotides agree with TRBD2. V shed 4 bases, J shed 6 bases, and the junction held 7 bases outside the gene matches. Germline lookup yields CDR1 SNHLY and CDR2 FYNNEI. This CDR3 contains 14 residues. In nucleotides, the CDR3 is TGTGCCAGCAGTGGTAGCGGGCCCTACGATACGCAGTATTTT. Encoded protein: CASSGSGPYDTQYF.

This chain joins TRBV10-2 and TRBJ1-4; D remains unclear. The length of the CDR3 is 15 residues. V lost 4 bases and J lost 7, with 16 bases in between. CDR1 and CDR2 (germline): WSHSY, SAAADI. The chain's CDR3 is CASSGGQIDTEKLFF. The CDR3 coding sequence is TGCGCCAGCAGTGGAGGGCAGATAGATACTGAAAAACTGTTTTTT.

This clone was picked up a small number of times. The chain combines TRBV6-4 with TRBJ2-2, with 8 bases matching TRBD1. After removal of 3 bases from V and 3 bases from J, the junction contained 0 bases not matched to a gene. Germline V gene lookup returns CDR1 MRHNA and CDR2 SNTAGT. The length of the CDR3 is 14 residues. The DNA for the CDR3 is TGTGCCAGCAGTGAGACAGGGGACACCGGGGAGCTGTTTTTT. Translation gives CASSETGDTGELFF.

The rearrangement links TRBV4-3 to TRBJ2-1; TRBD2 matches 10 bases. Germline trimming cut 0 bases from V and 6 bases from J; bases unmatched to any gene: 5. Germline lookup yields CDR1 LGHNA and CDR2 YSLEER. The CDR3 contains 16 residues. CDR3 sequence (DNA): TGCGCCAGCAGCCAAGATTTAGCGGGAGGAATCAATGAGCAGTTCTTC. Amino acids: CASSQDLAGGINEQFF.

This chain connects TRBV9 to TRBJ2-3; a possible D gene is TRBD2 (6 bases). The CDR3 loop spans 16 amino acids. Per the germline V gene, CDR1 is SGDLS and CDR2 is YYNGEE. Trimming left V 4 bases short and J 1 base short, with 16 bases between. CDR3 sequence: CASSSHGGVGTDTQYF. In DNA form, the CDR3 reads TGTGCCAGCAGCTCCCATGGAGGGGTCGGCACAGATACGCAGTATTTT.

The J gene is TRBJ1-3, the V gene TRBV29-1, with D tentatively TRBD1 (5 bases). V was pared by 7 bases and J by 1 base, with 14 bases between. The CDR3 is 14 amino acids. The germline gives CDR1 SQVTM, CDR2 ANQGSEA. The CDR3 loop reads CSGGEELSGNTIYF. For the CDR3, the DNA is TGCAGCGGGGGGGAAGAATTATCTGGAAACACCATATATTTT.

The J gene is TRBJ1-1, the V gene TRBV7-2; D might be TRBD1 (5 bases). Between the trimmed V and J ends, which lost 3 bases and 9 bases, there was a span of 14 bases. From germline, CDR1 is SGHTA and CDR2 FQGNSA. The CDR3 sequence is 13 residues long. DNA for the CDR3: TGTGCCAGCAGCTTGTCCAGGGCGCAAAAAGCTTTCTTT. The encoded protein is CASSLSRAQKAFF.

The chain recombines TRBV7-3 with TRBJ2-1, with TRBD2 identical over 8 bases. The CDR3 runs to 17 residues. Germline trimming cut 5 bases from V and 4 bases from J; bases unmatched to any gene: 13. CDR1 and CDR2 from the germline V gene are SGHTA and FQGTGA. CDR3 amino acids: CASSPKRAGGLYNEQFF. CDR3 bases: TGTGCCAGCAGCCCGAAAAGGGCGGGAGGCTTATACAATGAGCAGTTCTTC.

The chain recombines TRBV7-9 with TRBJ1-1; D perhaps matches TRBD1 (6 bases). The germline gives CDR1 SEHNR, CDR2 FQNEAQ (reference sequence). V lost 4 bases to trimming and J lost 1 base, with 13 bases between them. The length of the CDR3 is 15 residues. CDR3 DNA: TGTGCCAGCAGCTCTCCTGGACAGCCGAACACTGAAGCTTTCTTT. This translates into CASSSPGQPNTEAFF.

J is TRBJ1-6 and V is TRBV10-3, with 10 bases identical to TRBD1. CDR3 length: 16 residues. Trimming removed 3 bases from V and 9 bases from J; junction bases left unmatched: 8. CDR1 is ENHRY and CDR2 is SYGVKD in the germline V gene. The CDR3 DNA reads TGTGCCATCAGTGACCGGACCGGGACAGGGGCTTCACCCCTCCACTTT. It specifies CAISDRTGTGASPLHF.

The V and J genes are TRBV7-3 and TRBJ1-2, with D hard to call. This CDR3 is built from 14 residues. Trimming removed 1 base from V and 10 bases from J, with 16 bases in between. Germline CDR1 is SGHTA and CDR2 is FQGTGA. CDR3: CASSLNPRATFYTF. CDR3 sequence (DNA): TGTGCCAGCAGCTTAAATCCGAGGGCCACTTTCTACACCTTC. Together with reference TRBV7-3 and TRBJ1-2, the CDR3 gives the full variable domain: GAGVSQTPSNKVTEKGKYVELRCDPISGHTALYWYRQSLGQGPEFLIYFQGTGAADDSGLPNDRFFAVRPEGSVSTLKIQRTERGDSAVYLCASSLNPRATFYTFGSGTRLTVV.

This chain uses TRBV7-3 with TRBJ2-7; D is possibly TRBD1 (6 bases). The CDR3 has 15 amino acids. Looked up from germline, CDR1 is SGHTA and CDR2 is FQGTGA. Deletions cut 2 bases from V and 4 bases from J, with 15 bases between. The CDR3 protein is CASSLEQGDTYEQYF. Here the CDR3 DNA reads TGTGCCAGCAGCTTAGAACAGGGAGATACATACGAGCAGTACTTC.

The CDR3 here is CASSFTGGGDTQYF. The DNA for the CDR3 is TGTGCCAGCAGTTTTACCGGGGGAGGAGATACGCAGTATTTT. This chain uses TRBV2 with TRBJ2-3; a weak D match, TRBD2 (6 bases). CDR3 length equals 14 residues. CDR1 is SNHLY and CDR2 is FYNNEI in the germline V gene. The ends were cut back, 5 bases at V and 5 bases at J, with 14 bases in the middle.

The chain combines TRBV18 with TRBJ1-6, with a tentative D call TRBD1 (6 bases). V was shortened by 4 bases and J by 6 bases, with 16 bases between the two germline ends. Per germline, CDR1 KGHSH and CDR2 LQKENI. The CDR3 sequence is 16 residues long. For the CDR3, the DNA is TGTGCCAGCTCACTTACCGACAGGACGATTAATTCACCCCTCCACTTT. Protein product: CASSLTDRTINSPLHF.

In DNA, the CDR3 is TGTGCCAGCAGCTTATCGCTGGCAGGACAGGGGACCGGGGAGCTGTTTTTT. Translating it yields CASSLSLAGQGTGELFF. V and J are TRBV7-3 and TRBJ2-2; 9 bases match TRBD1. The germline V gene encodes CDR1 SGHTA and CDR2 FQGTGA. Trimming at V came to 2 bases and at J to 5 bases, leaving 9 bases not matched to a gene. The CDR3 consists of 17 residues.

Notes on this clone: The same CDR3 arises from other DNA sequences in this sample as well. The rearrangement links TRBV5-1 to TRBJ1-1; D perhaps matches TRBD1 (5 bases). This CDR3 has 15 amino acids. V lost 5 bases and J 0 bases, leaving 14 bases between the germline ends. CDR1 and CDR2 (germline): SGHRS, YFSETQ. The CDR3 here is CASRQDSLMNTEAFF. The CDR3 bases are TGCGCCAGCAGGCAAGACAGTCTTATGAACACTGAAGCTTTCTTT.

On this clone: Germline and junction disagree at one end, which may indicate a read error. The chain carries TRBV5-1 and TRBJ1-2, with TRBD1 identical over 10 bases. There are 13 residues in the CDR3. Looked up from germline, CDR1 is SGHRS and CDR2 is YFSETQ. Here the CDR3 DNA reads TGCGCCAGCAGCTTAGACAGGGGGCGGGAAAGATACTTC. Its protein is CASSLDRGRERYF.

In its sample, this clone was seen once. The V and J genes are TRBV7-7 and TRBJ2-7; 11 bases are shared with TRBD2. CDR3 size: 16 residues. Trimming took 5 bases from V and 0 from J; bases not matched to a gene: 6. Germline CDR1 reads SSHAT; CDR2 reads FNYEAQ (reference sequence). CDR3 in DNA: TGTGCCAGCAGCCCCCGACTAGCGGGAAGCTCCTACGAGCAGTACTTC. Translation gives CASSPRLAGSSYEQYF. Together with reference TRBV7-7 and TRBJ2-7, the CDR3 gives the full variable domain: GAGVSQSPRYKVTKRGQDVTLRCDPISSHATLYWYQQALGQGPEFLTYFNYEAQPDKSGLPSDRFSAERPEGSISTLTIQRTEQRDSAMYRCASSPRLAGSSYEQYFGPGTRLTVT.